Listed here is a single T cell receptor beta chain. Its target is not known. Combining iRepertoire HTBI primers with Arm-PCR of CDR3 regions, the authors built TCR beta libraries. TCRdb re-derived calls from the multiplex PCR reads in MiXCR, one entry per CDR3 protein. The table has approximately 380,000 distinct CDR3 sequences, less than 25% seen once. These data come from a study of regulatory T cells in long-lasting Graves disease. The overall study: By definition, persistent Graves' disease involved antithyroid drugs for over 5 years alongside positive TSH receptor antibodies. Points from the study as a whole: Persistent disease preferred TRBV28, TRBJ1-2 and TRBJ2-5.

Stated time point: persistent/refractory GD, antithyroid drugs over 5 years with positive TRAb. Extracted PBMC RNA gave rise to the TCR library. Germline V gene lookup returns CDR1 DFQATT and CDR2 SNEGSKA (reference sequence). This CDR3 comprises 14 residues. Trimming left V 0 bases short and J 3 bases short, with 12 bases between. The chain couples TRBV20-1 to TRBJ2-7, with a possible D match to TRBD1 (5 bases). This specimen consisted of peripheral blood mononuclear cells (PBMCs), obtained when the disease was refractory, from a patient treated with antithyroid drugs. This TCR was recovered from a female donor with Graves disease. The CDR3 spells CSARDLGRVYEQYF. DNA of the CDR3: TGCAGTGCTAGAGATCTGGGCAGGGTCTACGAGCAGTACTTC.